Ten or more counts support the clone carrying this T cell receptor (beta chain). Trimming took off 2 bases at V and 6 bases at J, with 16 bases between the two ends. CDR1 is LGHNA, CDR2 YNFKEQ, per germline. The CDR3 consists of 16 residues. For donors with ophthalmopathy, the disease showed moderate-to-severe activity, reached CAS ≥3 and NOSPECS ≥4, and had lasted under 3 months. The data belong to a study of Graves' ophthalmopathy and Graves' hyperthyroidism. Background on the study: The study drew peripheral blood at initial diagnosis, before any treatment.

RNA transcripts served as template for amplifying TCR beta CDR3 sequences. The library came from an HTBI-primed first-round RT-PCR and a second-round multiplex PCR. TCRdb recomputed calls from the multiplex PCR reads with MiXCR, one row per CDR3 protein. Here the sample spans 150,000 to 200,000 distinct CDR3 sequences, less than 45% being singletons. The rearrangement links TRBV4-2 to TRBJ2-2, with a weak D call TRBD1 (6 bases). Sequenced material: peripheral blood. The TCR was taken from a woman aged 40-49 years with Graves' ophthalmopathy. The CDR3 sequence: CASSQISGAGAGELFF. CDR3 in DNA: TGTGCCAGCAGCCAAATCTCCGGGGCAGGGGCCGGGGAGCTGTTTTTT.